This T cell receptor (beta chain) was captured by sequencing in a study of early T cells in non-severe SARS-CoV-2 infection (dated by TCRdb to the early 2020s). Broadly, across the study: Because TCR sequencing relied on bulk RNA taken from unsorted whole blood, pairing of alpha and beta chains was not possible. Beyond this particular receptor, the publication reports: VDJdb matching was skewed toward anti-spike CD8 responses, so virus-specific expansions were likely underestimated and private and CD4 specificities were missed.

This clonotype was found many times. The antigen it recognizes is unknown. No much larger clonotype is one base removed from it; base qualities were not supplied. The germline V gene (reference sequence) gives CDR1 as DFQATT and CDR2 as SNEGSKA. The CDR3 runs 13 residues from the cysteine to the phenylalanine. Only the CDR3 region is kept as DNA, spanning 39 bases read in frame from base 1. Relative to germline, V is 1 base shorter and J is 4 bases shorter, with 10 bases between their ends. A case-control design nested within a healthcare worker cohort in London, UK, was used, with weekly nasopharyngeal swab PCR tests and blood sampling performed. Between 23 and 31 March 2020, the week of the UK lockdown, healthcare workers were enrolled and then followed up weekly for as long as 16 weeks. Receptor libraries were prepared by 5' RACE. The sequencing machine was a NextSeq 500. Unique molecular identifiers were attached to individual cDNA molecules in the TCR library protocol so that sequencing error and PCR bias could be corrected. Both TCR alpha and beta chains were sequenced, and tight co-correlation was observed between alpha and beta sequence abundances in each sample. In the authors' own workflow: V gene, J gene and CDR3 annotation of TCR sequences was performed with Decombinator V4. Expanded TCRs were defined as changing significantly between any two time points under a Poisson model with p below 0.0001. TCR abundances were normalised to the total number of TCRs sequenced per sample and were expressed as counts per million. MAIT TCRs were defined by TRAV1-2 paired with TRAJ12, TRAJ20 or TRAJ33, and iNKT TCRs by TRAV10 paired with TRAJ18. VDJdb, accessed 1 November 2021, was searched for CMV, EBV and SARS-CoV-2 annotated TCRs, excluding TCRs annotated for multiple antigens. TCRdb reanalyzed the raw reads on its own, using fastp at Q25 for trimming and MiXCR for clone calling, and kept in-frame beta chains. Rows are unified per CDR3 protein, each entry keeping the most common DNA and genes. What appears here as the V and J calls and clone size reflects TCRdb's work, not the paper's. This sample comprises over 20,000 distinct CDR3 sequences, 4.5% to 5% of them detected only once. Approximately 8.3% of the sample is held by the ten biggest clonotypes.

Sequencing input: whole blood. The chain links TRBV20-1 with TRBJ2-5, with no confident D gene call. The clonotype was recovered from an adult who was a healthcare worker with PCR-confirmed SARS-CoV-2 infection or an uninfected control (not recorded which). The base sequence is TGCAGTGCTAGAGTCTCGCCGTTAGAGACCCAGTACTTC. It specifies CSARVSPLETQYF.